This is a list of T cell receptor beta chains from one sample in a study of blood T cells in healthy people across ages. TCRdb recomputed calls from the 5' RACE reads with MiXCR, one row per CDR3 protein. The sample lists around 780,000 distinct CDR3 sequences, roughly 25% occurring once. The same sample was also used in a study of T cells of mothers and their children.

Sequenced: blood. The receptor source for this set is a boy between 10 and 17 years old in good health. CDR3s include the opening cysteine and the closing phenylalanine or tryptophan. Each record gives: J gene, V gene, CDR3 protein.

j_gene: TRBJ2-5
v_gene: TRBV13
CDR3aa: CATRGQGRETQYF

j_gene: TRBJ2-5
v_gene: TRBV5-1
CDR3aa: CASSLEGSGGGETQYF

j_gene: TRBJ2-5
v_gene: TRBV4-1
CDR3aa: CASSHHKLQETQYF

j_gene: TRBJ2-1
v_gene: TRBV27
CDR3aa: CASSLSPLGGWGINEQFF

j_gene: TRBJ2-2
v_gene: TRBV5-1
CDR3aa: CASSLDWGNTGELFF

j_gene: TRBJ1-4
v_gene: TRBV5-1
CDR3aa: CASSSGSRNEKLFF

j_gene: TRBJ2-1
v_gene: TRBV30
CDR3aa: CAQGPRYNEQFF

j_gene: TRBJ1-6
v_gene: TRBV14
CDR3aa: CASSQDLKGSLHF

j_gene: TRBJ1-5
v_gene: TRBV12-3/TRBV12-4
CDR3aa: CASSLYAGFESNQPQHF

j_gene: TRBJ2-5
v_gene: TRBV7-3
CDR3aa: CASSRLAGGRETQYF

j_gene: TRBJ2-3
v_gene: TRBV24-1
CDR3aa: CATSRGADTQYF

j_gene: TRBJ2-5
v_gene: TRBV5-1
CDR3aa: CASSRQTGLETQYF

j_gene: TRBJ1-5
v_gene: TRBV19
CDR3aa: CASNSGSGLFQPQHF

j_gene: TRBJ1-2
v_gene: TRBV12-3/TRBV12-4
CDR3aa: CASSLPQPETGGYTF